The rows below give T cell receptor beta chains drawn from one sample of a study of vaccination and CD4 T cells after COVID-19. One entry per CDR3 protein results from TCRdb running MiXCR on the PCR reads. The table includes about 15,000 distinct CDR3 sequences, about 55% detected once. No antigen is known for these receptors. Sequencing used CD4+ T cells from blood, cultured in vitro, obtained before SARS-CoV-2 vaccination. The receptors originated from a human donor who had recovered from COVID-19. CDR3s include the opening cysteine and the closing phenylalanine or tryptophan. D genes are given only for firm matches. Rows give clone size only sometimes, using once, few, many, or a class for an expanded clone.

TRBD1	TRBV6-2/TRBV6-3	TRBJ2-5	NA	TGTGCCAGCAGGGAACAGGGGGCTGAAGAGACCCAGTACTTC	CASREQGAEETQYF
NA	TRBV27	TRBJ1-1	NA	TGTGCCAGCAGTTTTCGGACCCAGAAGGGAACTGAAGCTTTCTTT	CASSFRTQKGTEAFF
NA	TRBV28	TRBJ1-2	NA	TGTGCCAGCAGTTTAACAGGACAGAGATCCACGGAGGGCTACACCTTC	CASSLTGQRSTEGYTF
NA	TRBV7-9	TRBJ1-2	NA	TGTGCCAGCAGCCCAGAATCGAGCGGCTACACCTTC	CASSPESSGYTF
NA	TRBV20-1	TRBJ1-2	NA	TGCAGTGCCCCTGGACAGAGTCACTATGGCTACACCTTC	CSAPGQSHYGYTF
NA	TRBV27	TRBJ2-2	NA	TGTGCCAGCAGCCCCAGTCGAGACAGAGCGAACACCGGGGAGCTGTTTTTT	CASSPSRDRANTGELFF
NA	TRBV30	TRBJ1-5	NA	TGTGCCTGGAGTGGTGCACAGGGCGGCAATCAGCCCCAGCATTTT	CAWSGAQGGNQPQHF
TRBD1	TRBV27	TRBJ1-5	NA	TGTGCCAGCAGTTTGCAGGGGGGTGGCCAGCCCCAGCATTTT	CASSLQGGGQPQHF
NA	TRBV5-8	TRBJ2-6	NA	TGTGCCAGCAGCTTGGTAGGGGCCAACGTCCTGACTTTC	CASSLVGANVLTF
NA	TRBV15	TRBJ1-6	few	TGTGCCACCAGCAGAGTAGGGAATAATTCACCCCTCCACTTT	CATSRVGNNSPLHF
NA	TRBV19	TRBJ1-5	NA	TGTGCCAGTAGTATAGGGGCCAATCAGCCCCAGCATTTT	CASSIGANQPQHF
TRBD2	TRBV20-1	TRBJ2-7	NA	TGCAGTGCTCTCGGGACTAGCGGGAGGTCCTACGAGCAGTACTTC	CSALGTSGRSYEQYF
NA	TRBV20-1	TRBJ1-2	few	TGCAGTGCTAGAAAGACCGGGACGAGGTATGGCTACACCTTC	CSARKTGTRYGYTF
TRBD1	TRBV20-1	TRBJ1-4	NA	TGCAGTGCAGGACAGGGTTGGGAAAAACTGTTTTTT	CSAGQGWEKLFF
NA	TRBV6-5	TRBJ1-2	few	TGTGCCAGCAGTTACTCGAATGCTCTAATCCAGAGCTATGGCTACACCTTC	CASSYSNALIQSYGYTF
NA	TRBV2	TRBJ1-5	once	TGTGCCAGCAGTGAAGGGCGCCTGGAGAGAGGTCAGCCCCAGCATTTT	CASSEGRLERGQPQHF